These 23 T cell receptor beta chains originate from one sample sequenced in a study of technical replicates of blood from a few donors. Sequencing was performed with immunoSEQ multiplex PCR; in TCRdb, only in-frame clones are kept and a portion is missing. This repertoire shows 50,000 to 80,000 clones, approximately 90% found once; its top ten account for around 4.6%. Sequences were obtained from PBMCs. All receptors derive from a human donor in good health. Some clones in this sample may be carry-over from other donors' samples.

The chain joins TRBV5-1 to TRBJ2-1, with a tentative D call TRBD2 (5 bases). Germline V gene lookup returns CDR1 SGHRS and CDR2 YFSETQ. The CDR3 runs 12 residues. V shed 5 bases and J shed 8 bases, with 11 bases lying between them. Here the CDR3 DNA reads TGCGCCAGCAGTTTAGCGTCGGATGAGCAGTTCTTC. It is translated as CASSLASDEQFF.

This chain connects TRBV6-5 to TRBJ2-3, with D possibly being TRBD2 (7 bases). The germline V and J ends were trimmed by 0 bases and 0 bases, with 10 bases remaining between them. The CDR3 runs to 16 residues. Germline lookup yields CDR1 MNHEY and CDR2 SVGAGI. CDR3: CASSYSAGASTDTQYF. The CDR3 bases are TGTGCCAGCAGTTACTCGGCGGGGGCAAGCACAGATACGCAGTATTTT.

The sample holds a few counts of this clone. The V call is TRBV7-8, the J call TRBJ2-7; D possibly corresponds to TRBD1 (6 bases). This CDR3 is built from 12 residues. The germline gives CDR1 SGHVS, CDR2 FQNEAQ. The ends were cut back, 10 bases at V and 5 bases at J, with 15 bases in the middle. CDR3 residues: CATSPGANEQYF. The CDR3 nucleotides read TGTGCCACATCCCCAGGGGCGAACGAGCAGTACTTC.

This chain links TRBV4-1 with TRBJ2-2; 8 nucleotides agree with TRBD2. Trimming cost V 1 base and J 7 bases; bases outside gene matches: 8. Germline loops: CDR1 MGHRA, CDR2 YSYEKL. The CDR3 runs to 16 residues. CDR3 amino acids: CASSQGGPSGFGELFF. CDR3 nucleotides: TGCGCCAGCAGCCAAGGAGGCCCTAGCGGGTTCGGGGAGCTGTTTTTT.

The chain is built from TRBV5-6 and TRBJ2-7, with TRBD1 identical over 8 bases. The V and J ends lost 3 bases and 7 bases, in that order; junction bases with no gene match: 9. The germline V gene has CDR1 SGHDT and CDR2 YYEEEE. The CDR3 consists of 14 residues. The CDR3 protein is CASSSTQGGREQYF. In DNA, the CDR3 is TGTGCCAGCAGCTCCACACAGGGGGGCAGGGAGCAGTACTTC.

V is TRBV7-9 and J is TRBJ2-5; 8 nucleotides agree with TRBD2. Germline loops: CDR1 SEHNR, CDR2 FQNEAQ (reference sequence). V lost 3 bases to trimming and J lost 0 bases; unmatched junction nucleotides: 6. The CDR3 extends over 16 amino acids. CDR3 protein: CASSLVLAGYQETQYF. As DNA, the CDR3 is TGTGCCAGCAGCTTGGTTTTAGCGGGGTACCAAGAGACCCAGTACTTC.

The chain uses TRBV5-1 and TRBJ2-6; tentatively, D is TRBD1 (5 bases). Trimming cost V 2 bases and J 1 base, with 7 bases left between them. Germline lookup yields CDR1 SGHRS and CDR2 YFSETQ. This CDR3 has 15 residues. The CDR3 region has the DNA TGCGCCAGCAGCTTACAGGCTTCTGGGGCCAACGTCCTGACTTTC. It specifies CASSLQASGANVLTF.

The count of this clone is one. The chain uses TRBV6-4 and TRBJ2-1; 9 bases are a match to TRBD1. Germline CDR1 and CDR2: MRHNA and SNTAGT. The CDR3 spans 13 residues. Trimming at V came to 4 bases and at J to 12 bases, leaving 7 bases not matched to a gene. CDR3 DNA sequence: TGTGCCAGCAGTGGGGACGACAGGGGGATGCAGTTCTTC. It translates to CASSGDDRGMQFF.

V usage is TRBV7-9 and J usage is TRBJ1-1, with a weak D call TRBD1 (6 bases). The CDR3 spans 14 residues. V shed 5 bases and J shed 1 base, with 11 bases lying between them. Germline assignment: CDR1 SEHNR and CDR2 FQNEAQ (reference sequence). The CDR3 DNA sequence: TGTGCCAGCAGCCTACGACAGGAGAACACTGAAGCTTTCTTT. It specifies CASSLRQENTEAFF.

The gene calls are TRBV6-1 and TRBJ2-7; possibly TRBD1 for D (6 bases). CDR1 MNHNS and CDR2 SASEGT come from the germline V gene. The ends were cut back, 3 bases at V and 4 bases at J, with 13 bases in the middle. The CDR3 is made up of 14 amino acids. The CDR3 nucleotides are TGTGCCAGCAGTGACAGGGGCATCTTTTACGAGCAGTACTTC. Amino acid sequence: CASSDRGIFYEQYF.

The V and J genes are TRBV7-9 and TRBJ2-3; D ambiguous. This CDR3 has 14 amino acids. Germline CDR1 SEHNR, CDR2 FQNEAQ (reference sequence). V was clipped by 3 bases and J by 0 bases, with 7 bases between them. The CDR3 DNA sequence: TGTGCCAGCAGCTTTACTACTAGCACAGATACGCAGTATTTT. This gives the protein CASSFTTSTDTQYF.

This chain uses TRBV19 with TRBJ1-5, with D possibly TRBD1 on 5 matching bases. The CDR3 has 15 residues. V lost 6 bases and J lost 7, with 19 bases in between. Germline CDR1 is LNHDA and CDR2 is SQIVND (reference sequence). The CDR3 here is CASSTRGGVGQPQHF. The CDR3, as DNA: TGTGCCAGTAGCACCCGGGGAGGGGTGGGCCAGCCCCAGCATTTT.

V gene TRBV7-9 combines with J gene TRBJ1-5, with 8 bases lining up with TRBD1. The CDR3 sequence is 17 residues long. Trimming took 1 base from V and 4 from J; bases not matched to a gene: 9. From germline, CDR1 is SEHNR and CDR2 FQNEAQ (reference sequence). The CDR3 DNA follows: TGTGCCAGCAGCTTAGGCCCCGGGACAGGTTTTAATCAGCCCCAGCATTTT. Translation: CASSLGPGTGFNQPQHF.

The table lists this clone with a count of one. This rearrangement joins TRBV25-1 to TRBJ2-5; 13 nucleotides agree with TRBD2. Germline V gives CDR1 MGHDK, CDR2 SYGVNS. CDR3 length equals 16 residues. V trimming: 7 bases; J trimming: 5 bases; junction bases outside the gene matches: 10. The CDR3 nucleotides are TGTGCCAGCACCCGGACTAGCGGGGGATCCCGCGAGACCCAGTACTTC. Encoded protein: CASTRTSGGSRETQYF.

The V and J genes are TRBV4-2 and TRBJ2-3; 7 bases are a match to TRBD2. Germline CDR1 and CDR2: LGHNA and YNFKEQ. J was trimmed by 2 bases and V by 7 bases; bases with no gene match: 6. The length of the CDR3 is 14 residues. Here the CDR3 DNA reads TGTGCCAGCAAACTGGCGGGGGACACAGATACGCAGTATTTT. The encoded protein is CASKLAGDTDTQYF.

This clone was seen only a few times. The genes are TRBV30 and TRBJ2-6; D unresolved. In germline, CDR1 is GTSNPN, CDR2 SVGIG (reference sequence). The CDR3 extends over 15 amino acids. Between the trimmed V and J ends, which lost 0 bases and 1 base, there was a span of 7 bases. CDR3 protein: CAWSVGGSGANVLTF. The CDR3 nucleotides are TGTGCCTGGAGTGTAGGCGGTTCTGGGGCCAACGTCCTGACTTTC.

The chain links TRBV2 to TRBJ2-7; a possible D gene is TRBD2 (5 bases). Germline loops: CDR1 SNHLY, CDR2 FYNNEI. V was shortened by 5 bases and J by 4 bases, with 15 bases between the two germline ends. The length of the CDR3 is 14 residues. Here the CDR3 DNA reads TGTGCCAGCAGTCCTGAGGGCCGTCAGTACGAGCAGTACTTC. Its translation: CASSPEGRQYEQYF.

J is TRBJ2-5 and V is TRBV4-2; D not certain. CDR1 is LGHNA and CDR2 is YNFKEQ in the germline V gene. V was pared by 6 bases and J by 1 base, with 9 bases between. The CDR3 consists of 13 residues. The DNA for the CDR3 is TGTGCCAGCAGTCGTGGCCCCCAAGAGACCCAGTACTTC. It translates to CASSRGPQETQYF.

The chain couples TRBV5-1 to TRBJ2-2; a possible D gene is TRBD2 (6 bases). Trimming removed 3 bases from V and 7 bases from J, with 10 bases in between. Germline lookup yields CDR1 SGHRS and CDR2 YFSETQ. The CDR3 has 13 amino acids. CDR3 sequence (DNA): TGCGCCAGCAGCTGGTGGGAGGACGGGGAGCTGTTTTTT. It specifies CASSWWEDGELFF. The full variable domain, rest sourced from reference TRBV5-1 and TRBJ2-2, is KAGVTQTPRYLIKTRGQQVTLSCSPISGHRSVSWYQQTPGQGLQFLFEYFSETQRNKGNFPGRFSGRQFSNSRSEMNVSTLELGDSALYLCASSWWEDGELFFGEGSRLTVL.

The chain is built from TRBV7-3 and TRBJ2-1; 7 positions agree with TRBD1. The junction had 14 bases not matched to a gene; V was cut back by 3 bases and J by 12 bases. Looked up from germline, CDR1 is SGHTA and CDR2 is FQGTGA. The CDR3 loop spans 15 amino acids. CDR3 sequence: CASSLMGSEQGRQFF. The CDR3 DNA follows: TGTGCCAGCAGCTTGATGGGATCCGAACAGGGGCGGCAGTTCTTC.

Comment on this clone: The same CDR3 is also encoded by other DNA sequences in this sample. The chain joins TRBV5-6 to TRBJ2-7, with D possibly TRBD1 on 6 matching bases. Germline CDR1 reads SGHDT; CDR2 reads YYEEEE. The CDR3 has 12 amino acids. Trimming stripped 5 bases from V and 2 bases from J, with 8 bases between. CDR3 nucleotides: TGTGCCAGCAGTCGGACAGCCTACGAGCAGTACTTC. It is translated as CASSRTAYEQYF.

This sequence joins TRBV4-1 and TRBJ1-5; 7 bases agree with TRBD1. The CDR3 is 15 amino acids. Germline CDR1 is MGHRA and CDR2 is YSYEKL. Trimming cost V 4 bases and J 6 bases; bases outside gene matches: 9. CDR3 region: CASSPTQGVAQPQHF. The CDR3 DNA follows: TGCGCCAGCAGCCCAACCCAGGGGGTGGCTCAGCCCCAGCATTTT.

This clone was observed a single time. The rearrangement joins TRBV4-2 to TRBJ2-3; maybe TRBD1 (6 bases). Germline V gene sequence: CDR1 LGHNA, CDR2 YNFKEQ. V shed 4 bases and J shed 2 bases, with 13 bases lying between them. This CDR3 has 15 residues. For the CDR3, the DNA is TGTGCCAGCAGCCTAAGGACAGAGATCACAGATACGCAGTATTTT. Translation: CASSLRTEITDTQYF.